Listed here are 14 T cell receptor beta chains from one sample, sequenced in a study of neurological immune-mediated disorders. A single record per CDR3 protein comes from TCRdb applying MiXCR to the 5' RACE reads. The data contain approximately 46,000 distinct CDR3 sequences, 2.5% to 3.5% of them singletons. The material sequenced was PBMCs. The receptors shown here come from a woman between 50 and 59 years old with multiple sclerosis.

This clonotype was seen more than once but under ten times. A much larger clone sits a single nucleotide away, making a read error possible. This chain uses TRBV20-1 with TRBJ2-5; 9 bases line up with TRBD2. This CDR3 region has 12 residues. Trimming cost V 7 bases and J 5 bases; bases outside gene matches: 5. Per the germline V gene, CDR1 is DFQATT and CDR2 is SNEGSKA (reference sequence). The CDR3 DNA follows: TGCAGTGAAAGCGGGAGGTACGAGACCCAGTACTTC. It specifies CSESGRYETQYF.

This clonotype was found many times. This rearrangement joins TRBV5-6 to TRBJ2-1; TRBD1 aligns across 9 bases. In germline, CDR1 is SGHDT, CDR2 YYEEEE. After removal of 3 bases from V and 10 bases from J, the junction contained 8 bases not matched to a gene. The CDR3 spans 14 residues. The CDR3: CASSWVPGQGEQFF. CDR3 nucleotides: TGTGCCAGCAGCTGGGTTCCGGGACAGGGCGAGCAGTTCTTC.

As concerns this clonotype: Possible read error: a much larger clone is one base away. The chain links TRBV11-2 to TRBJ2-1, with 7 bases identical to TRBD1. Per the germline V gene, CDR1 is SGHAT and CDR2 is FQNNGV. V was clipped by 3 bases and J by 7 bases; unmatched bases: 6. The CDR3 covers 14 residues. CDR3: CASSFGQDGNEQFF. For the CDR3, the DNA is TGTGCCAGCAGCTTTGGACAGGATGGGAATGAGCAGTTCTTC.

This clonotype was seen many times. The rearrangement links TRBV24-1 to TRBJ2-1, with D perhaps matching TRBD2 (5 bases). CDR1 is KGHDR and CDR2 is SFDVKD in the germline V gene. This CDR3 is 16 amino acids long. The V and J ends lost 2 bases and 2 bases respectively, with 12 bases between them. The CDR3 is CATSDSGVGTYNEQFF. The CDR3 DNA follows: TGTGCCACCAGTGATTCCGGGGTGGGAACCTACAATGAGCAGTTCTTC.

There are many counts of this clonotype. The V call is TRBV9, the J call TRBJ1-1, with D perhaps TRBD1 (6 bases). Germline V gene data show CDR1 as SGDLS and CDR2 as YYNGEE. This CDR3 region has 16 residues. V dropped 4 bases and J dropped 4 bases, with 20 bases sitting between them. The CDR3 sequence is CASSPEAGEWITEAFF. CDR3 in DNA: TGTGCCAGCAGCCCTGAAGCAGGGGAGTGGATCACTGAAGCTTTCTTT. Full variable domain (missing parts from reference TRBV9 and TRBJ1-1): DSGVTQTPKHLITATGQRVTLRCSPRSGDLSVYWYQQSLDQGLQFLIQYYNGEERAKGNILERFSAQQFPDLHSELNLSSLELGDSALYFCASSPEAGEWITEAFFGQGTRLTVV.

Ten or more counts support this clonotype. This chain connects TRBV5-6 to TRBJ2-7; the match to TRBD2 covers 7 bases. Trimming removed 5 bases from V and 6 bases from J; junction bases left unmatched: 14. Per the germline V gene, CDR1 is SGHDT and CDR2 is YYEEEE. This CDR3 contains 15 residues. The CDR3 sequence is CASSRKGGRTSEQYF. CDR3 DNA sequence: TGTGCCAGCAGTCGTAAGGGCGGGAGAACCTCCGAGCAGTACTTC.

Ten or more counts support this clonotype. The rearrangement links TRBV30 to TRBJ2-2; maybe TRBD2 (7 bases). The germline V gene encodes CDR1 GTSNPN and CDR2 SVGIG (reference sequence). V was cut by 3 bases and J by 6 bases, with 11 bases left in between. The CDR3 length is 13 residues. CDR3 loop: CAWRRGGAGELFF. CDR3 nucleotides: TGTGCCTGGAGAAGGGGGGGGGCCGGGGAGCTGTTTTTT.

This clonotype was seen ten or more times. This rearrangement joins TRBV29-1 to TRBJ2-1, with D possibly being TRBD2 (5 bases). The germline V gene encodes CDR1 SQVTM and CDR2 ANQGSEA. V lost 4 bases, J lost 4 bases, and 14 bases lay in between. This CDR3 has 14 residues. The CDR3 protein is CSVGVGGLYNEQFF. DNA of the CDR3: TGCAGCGTTGGGGTTGGAGGATTGTACAATGAGCAGTTCTTC.

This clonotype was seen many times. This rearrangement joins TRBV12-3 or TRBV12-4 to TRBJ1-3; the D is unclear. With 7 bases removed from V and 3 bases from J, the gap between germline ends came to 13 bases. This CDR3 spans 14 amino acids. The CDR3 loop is CASIWVGGGNTIYF. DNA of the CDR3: TGTGCCAGCATTTGGGTCGGAGGTGGAAACACCATATATTTT.

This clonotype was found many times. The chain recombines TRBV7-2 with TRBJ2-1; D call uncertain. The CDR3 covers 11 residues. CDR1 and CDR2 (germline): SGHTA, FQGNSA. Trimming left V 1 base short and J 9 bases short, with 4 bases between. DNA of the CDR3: TGTGCCAGCAGCTTAGGTTTTGAGCAGTTCTTC. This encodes CASSLGFEQFF.

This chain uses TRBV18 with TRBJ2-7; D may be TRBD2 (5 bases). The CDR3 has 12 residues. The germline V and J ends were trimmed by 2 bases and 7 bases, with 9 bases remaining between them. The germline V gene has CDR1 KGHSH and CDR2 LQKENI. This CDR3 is CASSPTREEQYF. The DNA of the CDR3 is TGTGCCAGCTCACCAACGAGGGAAGAGCAGTACTTC.

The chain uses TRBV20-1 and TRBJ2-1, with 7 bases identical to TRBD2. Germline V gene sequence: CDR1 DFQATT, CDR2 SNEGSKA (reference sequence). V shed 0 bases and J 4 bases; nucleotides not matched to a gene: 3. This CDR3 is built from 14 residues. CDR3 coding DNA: TGCAGTGCTAGAGAGGGGGGGGAGTACAATGAGCAGTTCTTC. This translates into CSAREGGEYNEQFF.

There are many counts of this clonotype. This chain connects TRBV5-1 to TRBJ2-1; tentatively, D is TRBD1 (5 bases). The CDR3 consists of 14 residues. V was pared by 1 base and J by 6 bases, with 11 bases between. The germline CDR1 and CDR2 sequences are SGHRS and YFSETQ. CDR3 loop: CASSLTDIGNEQFF. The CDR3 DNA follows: TGCGCCAGCAGCTTGACGGACATCGGCAATGAGCAGTTCTTC.

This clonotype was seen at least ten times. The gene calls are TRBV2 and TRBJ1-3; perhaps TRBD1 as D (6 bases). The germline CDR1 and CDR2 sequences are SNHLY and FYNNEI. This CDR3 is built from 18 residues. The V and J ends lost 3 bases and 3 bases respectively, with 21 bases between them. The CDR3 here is CASSEKVLGGLVGNTIYF. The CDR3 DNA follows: TGTGCCAGCAGTGAGAAAGTACTGGGGGGCTTAGTTGGAAACACCATATATTTT.